This T cell receptor (beta chain) was sequenced during a study of blood T cell repertoires in COVID-19. The method was immunoSEQ multiplex PCR; TCRdb's version includes in-frame clones alone and lacks a portion of them. The table has around 260,000 clones, over 75% seen once. The germline CDR1 and CDR2 sequences are SGHAT and FQNNGV. The CDR3 loop spans 14 amino acids. Trimming pared 5 bases from V and 1 base from J, leaving 11 bases between. The chain is built from TRBV11-2 and TRBJ1-1, with D tentatively TRBD1 (5 bases). The sequence came from a human donor in a cohort sampled during active COVID-19. Sequenced sample: peripheral blood. The CDR3 DNA sequence: TGTGCCAGCAGCGCGGGAAGGGGGAACACTGAAGCTTTCTTT. Translated, it gives CASSAGRGNTEAFF.